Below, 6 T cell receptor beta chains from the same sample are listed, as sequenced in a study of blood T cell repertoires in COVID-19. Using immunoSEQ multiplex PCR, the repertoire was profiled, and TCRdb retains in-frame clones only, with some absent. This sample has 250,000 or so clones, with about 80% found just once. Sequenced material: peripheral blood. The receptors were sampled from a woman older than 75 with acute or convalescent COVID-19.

The CDR3 reads CASSPRTGGEQPQHF. DNA for the CDR3: TGTGCCAGCAGCCCGCGGACAGGGGGAGAGCAGCCCCAGCATTTT. This chain links TRBV7-2 with TRBJ1-5; 10 bases are a match to TRBD1. With 5 bases clipped from V and 7 bases from J, the junction kept 8 bases outside the gene matches. CDR3 size: 15 residues. Germline assignment: CDR1 SGHTA and CDR2 FQGNSA.

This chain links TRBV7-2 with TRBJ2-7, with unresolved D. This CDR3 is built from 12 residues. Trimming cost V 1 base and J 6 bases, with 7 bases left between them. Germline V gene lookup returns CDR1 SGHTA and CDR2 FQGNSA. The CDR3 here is CASSLDRVEQYF. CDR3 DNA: TGTGCCAGCAGCTTAGACCGGGTCGAGCAGTACTTC.

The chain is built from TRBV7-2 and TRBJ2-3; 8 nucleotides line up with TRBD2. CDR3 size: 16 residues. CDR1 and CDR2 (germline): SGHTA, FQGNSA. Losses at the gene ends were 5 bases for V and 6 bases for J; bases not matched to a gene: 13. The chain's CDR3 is CASSPRGLVLSDTQYF. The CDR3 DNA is TGTGCCAGCAGCCCCAGGGGACTAGTGTTATCCGATACGCAGTATTTT. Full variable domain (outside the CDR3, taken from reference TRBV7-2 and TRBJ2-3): GAGVSQSPSNKVTEKGKDVELRCDPISGHTALYWYRQSLGQGLEFLIYFQGNSAPDKSGLPSDRFSAERTGGSVSTLTIQRTQQEDSAVYLCASSPRGLVLSDTQYFGPGTRLTVL.

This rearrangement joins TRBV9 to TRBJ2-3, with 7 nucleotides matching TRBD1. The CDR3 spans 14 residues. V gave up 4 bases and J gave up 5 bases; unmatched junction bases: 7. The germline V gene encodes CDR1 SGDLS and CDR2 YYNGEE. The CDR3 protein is CASSPRQGKDTQYF. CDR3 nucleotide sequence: TGTGCCAGCAGCCCCCGACAGGGTAAAGATACGCAGTATTTT.

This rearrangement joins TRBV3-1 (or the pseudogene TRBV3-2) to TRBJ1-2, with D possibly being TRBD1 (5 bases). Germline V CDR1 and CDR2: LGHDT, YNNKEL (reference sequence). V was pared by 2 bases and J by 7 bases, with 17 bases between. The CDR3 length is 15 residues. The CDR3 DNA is TGTGCCAGCAGCCAATCACCAGTCCAGGGTGGTGGCTACACCTTC. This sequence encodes CASSQSPVQGGGYTF.

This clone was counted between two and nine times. CDR3 region: CASSTTGGRGQPQHF. The CDR3 DNA is TGTGCCAGCAGCACGACAGGGGGTCGCGGTCAGCCCCAGCATTTT. The genes are TRBV6-5 and TRBJ1-5; 9 bases fit TRBD1. The CDR3 extends over 15 amino acids. Per germline, CDR1 MNHEY and CDR2 SVGAGI. J was trimmed by 6 bases and V by 6 bases; bases with no gene match: 9.